These 26 T cell receptor beta chains originate from one sample sequenced in a study of blood T cell repertoires in COVID-19. TCRdb keeps only in-frame clones here, not all; method: immunoSEQ multiplex PCR. The sample lists roughly 430,000 clones, about 88% occurring once. The sample was PBMCs or T cells enriched from blood (not recorded which). These receptors came from a young woman who had been exposed to COVID-19.

The J gene is TRBJ1-1, the V gene TRBV5-1; TRBD1 agrees at 9 bases. Germline CDR1 SGHRS, CDR2 YFSETQ. CDR3 length: 15 amino acids. V lost 2 bases and J lost 5; bases outside the gene matches: 7. CDR3 DNA: TGCGCCAGCAGCTTTTCCGGGACAGGGACAACTGAAGCTTTCTTT. Its translation is CASSFSGTGTTEAFF.

This clone was picked up one time. The chain uses TRBV4-2 and TRBJ1-1, with TRBD1 matching 8 bases. The trim removed 0 bases at V and 1 base at J, leaving 13 bases unmatched. The CDR3 loop spans 19 amino acids. The germline gives CDR1 LGHNA, CDR2 YNFKEQ. The DNA for the CDR3 is TGTGCCAGCAGCCAAGATGATCTCCTGGCGGGGACAGGGAACACTGAAGCTTTCTTT. It specifies CASSQDDLLAGTGNTEAFF.

The chain uses TRBV6-1 and TRBJ1-2; 7 nucleotides line up with TRBD1. Trimming removed 2 bases from V and 5 bases from J; junction bases left unmatched: 5. The CDR3 has 14 amino acids. Germline V gives CDR1 MNHNS, CDR2 SASEGT. The CDR3 nucleotides read TGTGCCAGCAGTGAAATAGGGGGCCGGTATGGCTACACCTTC. Encoded protein: CASSEIGGRYGYTF.

The chain employs TRBV28 and TRBJ1-2; 7 positions match TRBD1. J gave up 6 bases and V 6 bases, and 16 bases lay outside the gene matches. The CDR3 consists of 16 residues. Per germline, CDR1 MDHEN and CDR2 SYDVKM. CDR3 DNA sequence: TGTGCCAGCAGCCTACCGGACAGGCCAAAGGGGGATGGCTACACCTTC. Translating gives CASSLPDRPKGDGYTF.

This clone has only one observation. The chain couples TRBV6-5 to TRBJ2-1, with 7 bases aligning to TRBD2. The CDR3 loop spans 14 amino acids. Trimming cost V 5 bases and J 7 bases; bases outside gene matches: 8. Germline V lookup: CDR1 MNHEY, CDR2 SVGAGI. The CDR3 DNA reads as TGTGCCAGCAGTACCCGGGACTACAGGAATGAGCAGTTCTTC. It yields the protein CASSTRDYRNEQFF.

This clone showed up just a few times. This rearrangement joins TRBV5-1 to TRBJ1-2; D remains ambiguous. The V and J ends lost 6 bases and 3 bases respectively, with 21 bases between them. The CDR3 is 16 amino acids. The germline gives CDR1 SGHRS, CDR2 YFSETQ. Here the CDR3 reads CASKLHPPGSDYGYTF. As DNA, the CDR3 is TGCGCCAGCAAATTGCACCCGCCGGGGTCCGACTATGGCTACACCTTC. Full variable domain (missing parts from reference TRBV5-1 and TRBJ1-2): KAGVTQTPRYLIKTRGQQVTLSCSPISGHRSVSWYQQTPGQGLQFLFEYFSETQRNKGNFPGRFSGRQFSNSRSEMNVSTLELGDSALYLCASKLHPPGSDYGYTFGSGTRLTVV.

This chain connects TRBV3-1 (or the pseudogene TRBV3-2) to TRBJ2-2; 9 bases agree with TRBD1. Germline loops: CDR1 LGHDT, CDR2 YNNKEL (reference sequence). The CDR3 runs to 16 residues. The ends lost 5 bases at V and 8 bases at J; junction bases unmatched: 12. Here the CDR3 reads CASSEVAGTGRGELFF. The CDR3 coding sequence is TGTGCCAGCAGCGAGGTCGCCGGGACAGGGAGAGGGGAGCTGTTTTTT.

The chain carries TRBV5-1 and TRBJ2-7; D unclear. The V end was cut by 1 base, the J end by 1 base, with 15 bases between. The CDR3 has 16 amino acids. From germline, CDR1 is SGHRS and CDR2 YFSETQ. In DNA, the CDR3 is TGCGCCAGCAGCTTGCATCTTCAGGCAGTTTCCTACGAGCAGTACTTC. It codes for CASSLHLQAVSYEQYF.

The chain is built from TRBV27 and TRBJ1-5, with 7 nucleotides matching TRBD1. The CDR3 consists of 14 residues. Germline V gene data show CDR1 as MNHEY and CDR2 as SMNVEV (reference sequence). V dropped 5 bases and J dropped 6; count of bases not matched to a gene: 7. Written as DNA, the CDR3 is TGTGCCAGCAGTCTGACAGGGTTTCGTCAGCCCCAGCATTTT. Its translation is CASSLTGFRQPQHF.

The rearrangement joins TRBV6-5 to TRBJ1-2, with 9 bases matching TRBD1. V dropped 7 bases and J dropped 5; count of bases not matched to a gene: 5. There are 13 residues in the CDR3. Germline V gives CDR1 MNHEY, CDR2 SVGAGI. CDR3 loop: CASKPGTGYGYTF. For the CDR3, the DNA is TGTGCCAGCAAGCCCGGGACAGGGTATGGCTACACCTTC.

The chain uses TRBV9 and TRBJ2-7, with D hard to call. Germline V gives CDR1 SGDLS, CDR2 YYNGEE. Trimming took off 3 bases at V and 0 bases at J, with 10 bases between the two ends. The CDR3 runs 14 residues. The CDR3 nucleotides read TGTGCCAGCAGCGGCCGTCCGAGCTCCTACGAGCAGTACTTC. Translated, it gives CASSGRPSSYEQYF.

The rearrangement uses TRBV28 and TRBJ1-6, with TRBD1 matching 9 bases. The CDR3 consists of 16 residues. V shed 6 bases, J shed 8 bases, and the junction held 11 bases outside the gene matches. Germline loops: CDR1 MDHEN, CDR2 SYDVKM. CDR3 DNA: TGTGCCAGCAGCTCCCTCGGGACAGGGTTTCATTCACCCCTCCACTTT. Its protein product is CASSSLGTGFHSPLHF.

The chain carries TRBV27 and TRBJ1-4; 8 bases are shared with TRBD1. The CDR3 is 15 amino acids. The V and J ends lost 4 bases and 2 bases, in that order; junction bases with no gene match: 3. The germline V gene encodes CDR1 MNHEY and CDR2 SMNVEV (reference sequence). In DNA form, the CDR3 reads TGTGCCAGCAGTTACAGGGGGAGCACTAATGAAAAACTGTTTTTT. Translation: CASSYRGSTNEKLFF. Based on the CDR3 plus reference TRBV27 and TRBJ1-4, the full variable domain is EAQVTQNPRYLITVTGKKLTVTCSQNMNHEYMSWYRQDPGLGLRQIYYSMNVEVTDKGDVPEGYKVSRKEKRNFPLILESPSPNQTSLYFCASSYRGSTNEKLFFGSGTQLSVL.

V and J are TRBV19 and TRBJ2-7, with 7 bases fitting TRBD2. The CDR3 extends over 15 amino acids. Per the germline V gene, CDR1 is LNHDA and CDR2 is SQIVND (reference sequence). J was trimmed by 0 bases and V by 5 bases; bases with no gene match: 7. CDR3 nucleotide sequence: TGTGCCAGTAGTGCGTCTAGCGGCGCCTCCTACGAGCAGTACTTC. Its protein product is CASSASSGASYEQYF.

The rearrangement links TRBV28 to TRBJ1-1; D gene unclear. The CDR3 has 16 residues. Germline CDR1 and CDR2: MDHEN and SYDVKM. V was shortened by 6 bases and J by 5 bases, with 22 bases between the two germline ends. The CDR3 loop is CASRKTNLGGLTEAFF. The CDR3 DNA reads as TGTGCCAGCAGAAAGACCAATCTGGGAGGCTTGACTGAAGCTTTCTTT.

Only a few counts were recorded for this clone. The identical CDR3 is also encoded by other nucleotide sequences in the sample. The gene calls are TRBV28 and TRBJ1-5; 9 bases are shared with TRBD1. With V trimmed by 5 bases and J by 4 bases, 3 bases remained unmatched. CDR3 size: 14 residues. Germline V lookup: CDR1 MDHEN, CDR2 SYDVKM. The CDR3 loop reads CASSPGTGNQPQHF. CDR3 DNA sequence: TGTGCCAGCAGTCCTGGGACAGGGAATCAGCCCCAGCATTTT.

The V and J genes are TRBV4-1 and TRBJ2-7, with a tentative D call TRBD2 (6 bases). Germline CDR1 reads MGHRA; CDR2 reads YSYEKL. The CDR3 is 15 amino acids. The V and J ends lost 0 bases and 2 bases respectively, with 11 bases between them. Here the CDR3 reads CASSQERDPPYEQYF. CDR3 coding DNA: TGCGCCAGCAGCCAAGAGCGGGACCCTCCCTACGAGCAGTACTTC.

As concerns this clone: Other DNA sequences in this sample translate to the same CDR3. The chain is built from TRBV7-2 and TRBJ2-1; weak D call: TRBD1 (6 bases). Germline assignment: CDR1 SGHTA and CDR2 FQGNSA. The CDR3 runs to 13 residues. Deletions cut 5 bases from V and 3 bases from J, with 8 bases between. In DNA, the CDR3 is TGTGCCAGCAGCCGGGACAACTACAATGAGCAGTTCTTC. Its protein product is CASSRDNYNEQFF. The entire variable domain, with the rest obtained from reference TRBV7-2 and TRBJ2-1, is as follows: GAGVSQSPSNKVTEKGKDVELRCDPISGHTALYWYRQSLGQGLEFLIYFQGNSAPDKSGLPSDRFSAERTGGSVSTLTIQRTQQEDSAVYLCASSRDNYNEQFFGPGTRLTVL.

The chain employs TRBV9 and TRBJ2-1, with D unresolved. The CDR3 extends over 15 amino acids. CDR1 is SGDLS and CDR2 is YYNGEE in the germline V gene. V lost 0 bases, J lost 8 bases, and 15 bases lay in between. The CDR3 is CASSVGPGRSDEQFF. The CDR3 DNA follows: TGTGCCAGCAGCGTAGGGCCCGGCCGGAGCGATGAGCAGTTCTTC.

The genes are TRBV19 and TRBJ1-1; D not certain. Trimming stripped 6 bases from V and 0 bases from J, with 11 bases between. CDR3 length: 14 amino acids. From germline, CDR1 is LNHDA and CDR2 SQIVND (reference sequence). The CDR3 nucleotides read TGTGCCAGTAGAAAGGGAGGGATGAACACTGAAGCTTTCTTT. It translates to CASRKGGMNTEAFF.

The genes are TRBV7-8 and TRBJ1-2, with D tentatively TRBD1 (5 bases). Germline assignment: CDR1 SGHVS and CDR2 FQNEAQ. The CDR3 covers 16 residues. V lost 1 base and J lost 1, with 13 bases in between. The CDR3 loop reads CASSLGGRSYNYGYTF. As DNA, the CDR3 is TGTGCCAGCAGCTTAGGGGGCAGATCCTATAACTATGGCTACACCTTC.

The rearrangement uses TRBV18 and TRBJ2-7, with 7 bases lining up with TRBD2. Germline assignment: CDR1 KGHSH and CDR2 LQKENI. This CDR3 comprises 13 residues. Trimming removed 3 bases from V and 3 bases from J; junction bases left unmatched: 2. The DNA for the CDR3 is TGTGCCAGCTCACCCGGGACTAACTACGAGCAGTACTTC. It specifies CASSPGTNYEQYF.

The CDR3 nucleotides read TGTGCCATCAACGGGGGTCTTGACACTGAAGCTTTCTTT. It yields the protein CAINGGLDTEAFF. This chain joins TRBV10-3 and TRBJ1-1; maybe TRBD1 (5 bases). The CDR3 extends over 13 amino acids. V lost 7 bases to trimming and J lost 3 bases, with 12 bases between them. Germline V CDR1 and CDR2: ENHRY, SYGVKD.

V gene TRBV4-1 combines with J gene TRBJ2-1; possible D gene TRBD1, 6 bases. V lost 0 bases and J 7 bases, leaving 19 bases between the germline ends. Germline CDR1 and CDR2: MGHRA and YSYEKL. This CDR3 is built from 17 residues. This CDR3 is CASSQDLASGVWNEQFF. In nucleotides, the CDR3 is TGCGCCAGCAGCCAAGACCTAGCTTCAGGGGTTTGGAATGAGCAGTTCTTC.

The chain joins TRBV6-1 to TRBJ2-1; D is unclear. The CDR3 runs 13 residues. V gave up 3 bases and J gave up 13 bases, with 16 bases separating them. The germline gives CDR1 MNHNS, CDR2 SASEGT. CDR3 loop: CASSDNGVTAQFF. CDR3 bases: TGTGCCAGCAGTGACAACGGAGTCACGGCACAGTTCTTC.

This chain connects TRBV2 to TRBJ1-5, with 10 bases lining up with TRBD1. CDR1 and CDR2 (germline): SNHLY, FYNNEI. V shed 6 bases and J 7 bases; nucleotides not matched to a gene: 9. The CDR3 loop spans 15 amino acids. As DNA, the CDR3 is TGTGCCAGCAGCCCCCCCCGGGACAGGGGCCAGCCCCAGCATTTT. It is translated as CASSPPRDRGQPQHF.